This TCR beta chain derives from a study of T cells in Graves' hyperthyroidism and ophthalmopathy. This CDR3 contains 16 residues. J gave up 3 bases and V 5 bases, and 9 bases lay outside the gene matches. Per the germline V gene, CDR1 is SEHNR and CDR2 is FQNEAQ (reference sequence). In this sample, this clonotype turned up a few times. TCR beta CDR3 sequences were amplified from RNA transcripts. RT-PCR in the first round (using the HTBI primer set) targeted the TCR CDR3. TCRdb independently ran MiXCR on the multiplex PCR reads; one entry per CDR3 protein. Of about 400,000 distinct CDR3 sequences in the sample, approximately 15% were seen once. Each ophthalmopathy patient scored at least 3 on the Clinical Activity Score and at least 4 on NOSPECS grade, with duration under 3 months. Uncontrolled infections, other autoimmune diseases, pregnancy or lactation led to exclusion of patients.

The sample consisted of blood. The chain carries TRBV7-9 and TRBJ2-5; 10 positions match TRBD2. This sequence was found in a man younger than 35 with Graves' ophthalmopathy. In nucleotides, the CDR3 is TGTGCCAGCAGCGAGACGCTAGCGGGGGAAGAAGAGACCCAGTACTTC. Translation: CASSETLAGEEETQYF.